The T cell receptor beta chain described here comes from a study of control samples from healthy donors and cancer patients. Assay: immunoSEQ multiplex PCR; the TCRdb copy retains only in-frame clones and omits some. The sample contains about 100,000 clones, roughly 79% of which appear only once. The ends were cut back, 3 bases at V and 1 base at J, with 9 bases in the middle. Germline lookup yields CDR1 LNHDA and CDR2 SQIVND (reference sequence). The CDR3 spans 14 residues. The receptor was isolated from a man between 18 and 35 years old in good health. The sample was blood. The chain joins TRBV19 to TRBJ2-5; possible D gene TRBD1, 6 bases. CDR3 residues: CASSIEDSQETQYF. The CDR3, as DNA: TGTGCCAGTAGTATCGAGGACAGCCAAGAGACCCAGTACTTC.